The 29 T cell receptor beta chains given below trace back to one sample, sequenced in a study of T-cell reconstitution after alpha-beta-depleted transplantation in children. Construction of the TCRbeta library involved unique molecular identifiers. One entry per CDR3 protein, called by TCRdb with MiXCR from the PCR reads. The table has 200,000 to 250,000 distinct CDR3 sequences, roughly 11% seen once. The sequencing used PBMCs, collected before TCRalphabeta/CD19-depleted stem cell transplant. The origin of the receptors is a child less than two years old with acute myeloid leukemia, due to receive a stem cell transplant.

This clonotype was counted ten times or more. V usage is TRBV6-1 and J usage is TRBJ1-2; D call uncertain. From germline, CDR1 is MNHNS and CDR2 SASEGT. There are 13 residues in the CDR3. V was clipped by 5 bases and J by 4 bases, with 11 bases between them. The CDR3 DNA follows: TGTGCCAGCAGTCCCACCCCTGGCTATGGCTACACCTTC. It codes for CASSPTPGYGYTF.

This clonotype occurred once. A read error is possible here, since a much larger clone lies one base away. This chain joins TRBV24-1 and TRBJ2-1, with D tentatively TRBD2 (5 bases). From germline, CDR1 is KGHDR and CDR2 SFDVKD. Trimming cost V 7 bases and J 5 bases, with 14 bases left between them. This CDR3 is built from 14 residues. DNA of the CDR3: TGTGCCACCAGCAGGAGCCAGAGGGACAATGAGCAGTTCTTC. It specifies CATSRSQRDNEQFF.

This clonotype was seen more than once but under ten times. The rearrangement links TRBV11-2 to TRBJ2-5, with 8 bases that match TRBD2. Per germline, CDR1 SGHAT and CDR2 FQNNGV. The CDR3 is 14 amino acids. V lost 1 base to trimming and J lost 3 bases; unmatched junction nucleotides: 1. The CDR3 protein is CASSLGAGEETQYF. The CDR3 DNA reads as TGTGCCAGCAGCTTAGGAGCGGGAGAAGAGACCCAGTACTTC.

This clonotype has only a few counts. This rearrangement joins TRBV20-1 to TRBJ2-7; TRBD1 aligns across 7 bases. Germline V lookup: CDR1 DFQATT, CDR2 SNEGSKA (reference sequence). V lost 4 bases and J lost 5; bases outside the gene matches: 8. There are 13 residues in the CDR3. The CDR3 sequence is CSAIATGRNEQYF. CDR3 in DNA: TGCAGTGCTATCGCGACAGGGCGGAACGAGCAGTACTTC.

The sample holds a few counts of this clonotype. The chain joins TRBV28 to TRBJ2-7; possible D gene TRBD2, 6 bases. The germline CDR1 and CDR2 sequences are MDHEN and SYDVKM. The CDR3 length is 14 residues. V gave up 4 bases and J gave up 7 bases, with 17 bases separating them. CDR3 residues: CASSSAGTGGEQYF. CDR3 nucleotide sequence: TGTGCCAGCAGTTCCGCCGGGACTGGAGGGGAGCAGTACTTC.

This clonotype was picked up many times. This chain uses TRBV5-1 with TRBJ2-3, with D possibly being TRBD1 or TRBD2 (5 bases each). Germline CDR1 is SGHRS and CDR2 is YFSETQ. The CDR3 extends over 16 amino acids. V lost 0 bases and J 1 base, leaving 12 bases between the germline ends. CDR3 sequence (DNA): TGCGCCAGCAGCTTGGACGGGCAGGGAGGCACAGATACGCAGTATTTT. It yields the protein CASSLDGQGGTDTQYF.

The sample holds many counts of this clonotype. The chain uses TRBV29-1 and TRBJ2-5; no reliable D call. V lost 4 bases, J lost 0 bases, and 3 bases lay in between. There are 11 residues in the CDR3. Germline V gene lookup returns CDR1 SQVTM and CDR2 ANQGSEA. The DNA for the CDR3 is TGCAGCGTTGCCCACCAAGAGACCCAGTACTTC. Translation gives CSVAHQETQYF.

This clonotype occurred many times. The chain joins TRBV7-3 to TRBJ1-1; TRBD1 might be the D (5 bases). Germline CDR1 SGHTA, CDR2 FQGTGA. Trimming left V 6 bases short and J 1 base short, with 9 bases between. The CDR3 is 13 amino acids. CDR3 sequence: CASRQASNTEAFF. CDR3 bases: TGTGCCAGCAGACAGGCCTCGAACACTGAAGCTTTCTTT.

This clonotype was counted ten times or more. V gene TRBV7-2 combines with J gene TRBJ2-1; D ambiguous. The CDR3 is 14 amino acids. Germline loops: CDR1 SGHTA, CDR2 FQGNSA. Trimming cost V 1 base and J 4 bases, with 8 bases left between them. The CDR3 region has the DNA TGTGCCAGCAGCTTAGTACGAACTTACAATGAGCAGTTCTTC. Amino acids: CASSLVRTYNEQFF.

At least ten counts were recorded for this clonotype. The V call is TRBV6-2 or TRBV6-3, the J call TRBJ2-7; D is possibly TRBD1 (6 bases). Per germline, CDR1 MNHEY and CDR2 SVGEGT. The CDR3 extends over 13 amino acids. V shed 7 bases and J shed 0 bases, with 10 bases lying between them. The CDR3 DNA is TGTGCCAGCATCGGGACACTCTCCTACGAGCAGTACTTC. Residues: CASIGTLSYEQYF.

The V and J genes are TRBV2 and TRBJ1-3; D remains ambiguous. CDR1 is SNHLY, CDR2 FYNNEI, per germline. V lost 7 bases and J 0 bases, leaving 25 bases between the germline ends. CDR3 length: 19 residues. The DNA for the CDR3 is TGTGCCAGCATCCGCCCCCCTGATGGGCCCCGGACCTCTGGAAACACCATATATTTT. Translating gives CASIRPPDGPRTSGNTIYF.

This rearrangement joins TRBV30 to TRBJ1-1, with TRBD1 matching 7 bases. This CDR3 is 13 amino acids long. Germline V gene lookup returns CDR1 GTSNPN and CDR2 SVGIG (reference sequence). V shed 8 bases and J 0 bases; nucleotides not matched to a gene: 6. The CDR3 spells CAAQGQMNTEAFF. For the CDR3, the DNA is TGTGCCGCTCAGGGACAGATGAACACTGAAGCTTTCTTT.

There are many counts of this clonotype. In DNA, the CDR3 is TGTGCCAGCAGCCGGGGGGGTTTTGGCCCTGAAGCTTTCTTT. This sequence encodes CASSRGGFGPEAFF. The chain carries TRBV4-2 and TRBJ1-1, with a possible D match to TRBD1 (5 bases). Germline values: CDR1 LGHNA, CDR2 YNFKEQ. The CDR3 covers 14 residues. V shed 4 bases and J shed 6 bases, with 15 bases lying between them.

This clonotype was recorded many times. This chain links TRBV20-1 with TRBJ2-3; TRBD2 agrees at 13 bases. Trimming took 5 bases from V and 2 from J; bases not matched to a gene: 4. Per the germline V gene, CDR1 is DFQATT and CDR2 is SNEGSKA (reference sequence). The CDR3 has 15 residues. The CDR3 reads CSARGLAGNTDTQYF. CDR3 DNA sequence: TGCAGTGCTCGGGGACTAGCGGGAAACACAGATACGCAGTATTTT.

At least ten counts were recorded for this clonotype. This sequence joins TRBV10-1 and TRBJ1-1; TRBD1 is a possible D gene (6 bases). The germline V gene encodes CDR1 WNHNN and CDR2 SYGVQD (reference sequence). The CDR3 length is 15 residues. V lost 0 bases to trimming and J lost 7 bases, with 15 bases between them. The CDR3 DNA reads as TGCGCCAGCAGTGAGTCATGGCCAGGGGAAGGTGAAGCTTTCTTT. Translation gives CASSESWPGEGEAFF.

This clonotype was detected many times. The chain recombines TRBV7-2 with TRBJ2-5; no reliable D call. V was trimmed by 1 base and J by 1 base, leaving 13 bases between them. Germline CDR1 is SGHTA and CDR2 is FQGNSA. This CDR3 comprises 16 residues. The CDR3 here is CASSLGWGTFQETQYF. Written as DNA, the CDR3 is TGTGCCAGCAGCTTAGGATGGGGTACATTCCAAGAGACCCAGTACTTC.

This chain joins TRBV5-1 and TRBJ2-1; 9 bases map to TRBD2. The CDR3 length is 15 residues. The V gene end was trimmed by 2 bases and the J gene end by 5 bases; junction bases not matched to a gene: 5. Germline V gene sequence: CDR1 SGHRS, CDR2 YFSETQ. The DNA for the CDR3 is TGCGCCAGCAGCTTAGGCGGGGGGGCCAACAATGAGCAGTTCTTC. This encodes CASSLGGGANNEQFF.

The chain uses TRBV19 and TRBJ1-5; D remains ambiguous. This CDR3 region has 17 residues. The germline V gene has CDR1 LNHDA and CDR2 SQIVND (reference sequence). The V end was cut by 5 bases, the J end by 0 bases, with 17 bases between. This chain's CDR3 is CASSSDGRRYSNQPQHF. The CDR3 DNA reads TGTGCCAGTAGTTCGGACGGTCGTCGTTATAGCAATCAGCCCCAGCATTTT. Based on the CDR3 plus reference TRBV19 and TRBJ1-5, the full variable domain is DGGITQSPKYLFRKEGQNVTLSCEQNLNHDAMYWYRQDPGQGLRLIYYSQIVNDFQKGDIAEGYSVSREKKESFPLTVTSAQKNPTAFYLCASSSDGRRYSNQPQHFGDGTRLSIL.

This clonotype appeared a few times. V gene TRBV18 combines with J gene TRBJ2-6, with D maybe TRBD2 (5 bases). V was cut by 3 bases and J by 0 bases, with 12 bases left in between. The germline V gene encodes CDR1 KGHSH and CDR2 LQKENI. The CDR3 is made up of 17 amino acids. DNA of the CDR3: TGTGCCAGCTCACCGCGGGTCGTAAGCTCTGGGGCCAACGTCCTGACTTTC. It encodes CASSPRVVSSGANVLTF.

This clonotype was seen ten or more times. CDR3 residues: CASSEARGGSGELFF. As DNA, the CDR3 is TGCGCCAGCAGCGAAGCGCGGGGGGGCTCCGGGGAGCTGTTTTTT. This sequence joins TRBV5-1 and TRBJ2-2; the match to TRBD2 covers 9 bases. This CDR3 comprises 15 residues. The V gene's germline CDR1 is SGHRS and CDR2 YFSETQ. V was clipped by 4 bases and J by 6 bases; unmatched bases: 7.

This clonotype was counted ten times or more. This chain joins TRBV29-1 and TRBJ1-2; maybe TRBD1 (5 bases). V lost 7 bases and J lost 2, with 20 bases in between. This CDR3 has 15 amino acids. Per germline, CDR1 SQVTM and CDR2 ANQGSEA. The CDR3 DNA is TGCAGCGCCGTTCCCGGCGGGGGTAGGAACTATGGCTACACCTTC. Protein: CSAVPGGGRNYGYTF.

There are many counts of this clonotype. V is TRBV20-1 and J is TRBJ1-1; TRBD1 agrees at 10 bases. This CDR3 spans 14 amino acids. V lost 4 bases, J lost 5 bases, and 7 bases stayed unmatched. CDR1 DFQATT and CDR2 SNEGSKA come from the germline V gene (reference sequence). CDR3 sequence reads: CSATSDRGMTEAFF. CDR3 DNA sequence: TGCAGTGCTACCTCGGACAGGGGGATGACTGAAGCTTTCTTT.

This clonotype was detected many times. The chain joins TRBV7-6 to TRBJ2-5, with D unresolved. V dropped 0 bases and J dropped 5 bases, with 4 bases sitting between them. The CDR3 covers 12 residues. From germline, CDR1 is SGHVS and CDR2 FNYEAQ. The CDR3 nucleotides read TGTGCCAGCAGCTTAGCGTGGGAGACCCAGTACTTC. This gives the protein CASSLAWETQYF. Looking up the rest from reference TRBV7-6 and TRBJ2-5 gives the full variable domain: GAGVSQSPRYKVTKRGQDVALRCDPISGHVSLYWYRQALGQGPEFLTYFNYEAQQDKSGLPNDRFSAERPEGSISTLTIQRTEQRDSAMYRCASSLAWETQYFGPGTRLLVL.

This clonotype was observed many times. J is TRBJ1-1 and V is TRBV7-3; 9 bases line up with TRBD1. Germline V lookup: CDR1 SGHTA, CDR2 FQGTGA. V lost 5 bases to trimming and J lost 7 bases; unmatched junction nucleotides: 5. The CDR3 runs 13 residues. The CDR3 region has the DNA TGTGCCAGCAGCAAGGGGACAGGGCTTGAAGCTTTCTTT. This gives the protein CASSKGTGLEAFF.

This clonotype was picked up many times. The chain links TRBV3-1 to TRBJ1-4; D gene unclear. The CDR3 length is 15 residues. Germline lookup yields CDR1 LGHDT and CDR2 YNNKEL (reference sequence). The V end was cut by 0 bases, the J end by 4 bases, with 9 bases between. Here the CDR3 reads CASSQDGRDNEKLFF. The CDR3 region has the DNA TGTGCCAGCAGCCAAGACGGCAGAGATAATGAAAAACTGTTTTTT.

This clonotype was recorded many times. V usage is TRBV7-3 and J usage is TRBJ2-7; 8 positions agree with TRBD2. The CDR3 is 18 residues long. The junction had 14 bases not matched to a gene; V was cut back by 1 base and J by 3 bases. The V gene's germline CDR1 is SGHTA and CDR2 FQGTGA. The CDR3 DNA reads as TGTGCCAGCAGCTTAAATACGGGTCTAAGCGGGGGTCTCTACGAGCAGTACTTC. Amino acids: CASSLNTGLSGGLYEQYF.

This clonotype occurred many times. Written as DNA, the CDR3 is TGCAGTGCTAGGGTCGGCGGGGGGGCAAATGAGCAGTTCTTC. It translates to CSARVGGGANEQFF. The chain recombines TRBV20-1 with TRBJ2-1, with 9 bases lining up with TRBD2. The germline gives CDR1 DFQATT, CDR2 SNEGSKA (reference sequence). The CDR3 is 14 residues long. J lost 7 bases, V lost 3 bases, and 7 bases had no gene match.

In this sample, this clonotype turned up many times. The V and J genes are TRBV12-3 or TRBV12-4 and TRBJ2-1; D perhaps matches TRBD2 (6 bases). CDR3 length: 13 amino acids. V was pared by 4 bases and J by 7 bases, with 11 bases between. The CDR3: CASSSAGRNEQFF. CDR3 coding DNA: TGTGCCAGCAGTTCGGCGGGACGAAATGAGCAGTTCTTC.

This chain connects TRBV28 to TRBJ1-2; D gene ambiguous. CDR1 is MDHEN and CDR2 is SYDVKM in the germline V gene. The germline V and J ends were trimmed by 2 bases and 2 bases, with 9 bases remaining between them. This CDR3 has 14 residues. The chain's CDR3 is CASSLRKQNYGYTF. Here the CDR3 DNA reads TGTGCCAGCAGTTTAAGAAAACAGAACTATGGCTACACCTTC.